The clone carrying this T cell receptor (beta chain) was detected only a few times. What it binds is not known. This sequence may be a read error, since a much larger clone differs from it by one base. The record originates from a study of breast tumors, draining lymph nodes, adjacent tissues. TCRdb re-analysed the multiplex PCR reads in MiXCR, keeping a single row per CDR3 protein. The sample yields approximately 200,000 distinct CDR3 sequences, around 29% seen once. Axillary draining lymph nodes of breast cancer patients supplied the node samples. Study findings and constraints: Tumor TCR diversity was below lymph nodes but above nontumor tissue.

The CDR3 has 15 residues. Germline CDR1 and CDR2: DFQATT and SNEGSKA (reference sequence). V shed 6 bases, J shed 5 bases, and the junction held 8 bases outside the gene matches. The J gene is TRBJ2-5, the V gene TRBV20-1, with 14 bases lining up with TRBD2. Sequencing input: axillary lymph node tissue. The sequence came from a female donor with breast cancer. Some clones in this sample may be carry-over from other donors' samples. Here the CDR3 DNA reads TGCAGTGCCCTGACTAGCGGGGGGGCTTCTGAGACCCAGTACTTC. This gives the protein CSALTSGGASETQYF.